Listed below are T cell receptor beta chains from one sample, sequenced in a study of CD8 T cells in Susac syndrome. TCRdb re-analysed the immunoSEQ multiplex PCR reads in MiXCR, keeping a single row per CDR3 protein. The data contain 200,000 to 250,000 distinct CDR3 sequences, around 95% of them singletons. Source material: CD4+ T cells from PBMCs. These TCRs come from a human donor with multiple sclerosis. The CDR3 runs from the conserved cysteine through the conserved F or W. Each record gives: D gene, V gene, CDR3 protein. The D gene is left open where the match is weak.

-	TRBV20-1	CSAKDRSGNYGYTF
-	TRBV7-2	CASSTRLGGTEAFF
-	TRBV29-1	CSGPTANDNEQFF
-	TRBV5-1	CASSLDYRQETQYF
-	TRBV28	CASSLDLLGYEQFF
-	TRBV29-1	CSVAGVGEYEQYF
TRBD1	TRBV5-6	CASSFFRGQGYSPLHF
-	TRBV29-1	CSVGSLGYTF
TRBD1	TRBV20-1	CSAHPGQGVRYGYTF
-	TRBV4-1	CASSHPQADTQYF
TRBD1	TRBV13	CASSGRDRGENSPLHF
-	TRBV19	CASSFRGDGYTF
-	TRBV18	CASSAVLNTEAFF
TRBD2	TRBV9	CASSVALAGMNNNEQFF
-	TRBV15	CATSRAQGSYGYTF
-	TRBV11-2	CASSYQGDTQYF
TRBD1	TRBV2	CASRGDRGAGELFF
-	TRBV20-1	CSARDTRGVQPQHF
TRBD2	TRBV11-2	CASSPGTSGSYFF
-	TRBV5-6	CASSLFGGSNTGELFF